Listed below are T cell receptor beta chains from one sample, sequenced in a study of lymphopenia after photon versus proton radiotherapy. TCRdb keeps only in-frame clones here, not all; method: immunoSEQ multiplex PCR. In the table there are tens of thousands of clones, roughly 90% of which are singletons. Sequencing was performed on peripheral blood, taken from a patient treated with photon-based radiotherapy. Receptor source: a woman between 40 and 50 years old with cholangiocarcinoma. Each CDR3 is given without its conserved first and last residue. D genes are given only for firm matches.

d_gene: -; v_gene: TRBV7-9; j_gene: TRBJ2-5; CDR3aa: ASSPLFGGPQETQY
d_gene: TRBD2; v_gene: TRBV5-1; j_gene: TRBJ2-2; CDR3aa: ASSLGIAGNTGELF
d_gene: -; v_gene: TRBV7-9; j_gene: TRBJ2-7; CDR3aa: ASSWADRGSDEQY
d_gene: TRBD2; v_gene: TRBV19; j_gene: TRBJ2-5; CDR3aa: ASSIGASGKGETQY
d_gene: -; v_gene: TRBV5-6; j_gene: TRBJ1-6; CDR3aa: ASSLGQMGSYNSPLH
d_gene: -; v_gene: TRBV11-2; j_gene: TRBJ1-4; CDR3aa: ASSLELAEAREKLF
d_gene: -; v_gene: TRBV28; j_gene: TRBJ1-5; CDR3aa: ASRQGQVHNQPQH
d_gene: -; v_gene: TRBV5-1; j_gene: TRBJ1-6; CDR3aa: ASSSGGARNSPLH
d_gene: -; v_gene: TRBV18; j_gene: TRBJ2-7; CDR3aa: ASSPKTGNEQY
d_gene: -; v_gene: TRBV5-5; j_gene: TRBJ1-1; CDR3aa: ASSLASGANTEAF
d_gene: -; v_gene: TRBV7-7; j_gene: TRBJ1-3; CDR3aa: ASSPNIGAGNTIY
d_gene: TRBD2; v_gene: TRBV7-3; j_gene: TRBJ2-1; CDR3aa: ASSLTAGVYNEQF
d_gene: TRBD1; v_gene: TRBV4-1; j_gene: TRBJ2-1; CDR3aa: ASSQVQGAGNEQF
d_gene: -; v_gene: TRBV6-1; j_gene: TRBJ2-7; CDR3aa: ASRDVAYEQY
d_gene: -; v_gene: TRBV6-1; j_gene: TRBJ1-2; CDR3aa: ASSLSGGYT
d_gene: TRBD2; v_gene: TRBV6-6; j_gene: TRBJ2-3; CDR3aa: ASSWSSGGTDTQY
d_gene: -; v_gene: TRBV19; j_gene: TRBJ1-1; CDR3aa: ASSIVGEKNTEAF
d_gene: TRBD1; v_gene: TRBV14; j_gene: TRBJ2-5; CDR3aa: ASSQGRGWRETQY
d_gene: -; v_gene: TRBV5-1; j_gene: TRBJ1-1; CDR3aa: ASSSQQGRNTEAF
d_gene: -; v_gene: TRBV2; j_gene: TRBJ2-7; CDR3aa: ASKDPEREQY
d_gene: -; v_gene: TRBV19; j_gene: TRBJ1-4; CDR3aa: ASSMGQGNEKLF
d_gene: TRBD1; v_gene: TRBV30; j_gene: TRBJ1-4; CDR3aa: AGGQGAGEKLF
d_gene: -; v_gene: TRBV5-1; j_gene: TRBJ1-1; CDR3aa: ASSLTPGSRTEAF
d_gene: -; v_gene: TRBV6-6; j_gene: TRBJ2-3; CDR3aa: ASSYPPTDTQY
d_gene: TRBD2; v_gene: TRBV7-9; j_gene: TRBJ2-1; CDR3aa: ASSLGSLAGPYEQF
d_gene: TRBD1; v_gene: TRBV9; j_gene: TRBJ2-7; CDR3aa: ASSVGSGTGVYEQY
d_gene: TRBD1; v_gene: TRBV6-5; j_gene: TRBJ1-4; CDR3aa: ASRGQGKANEKLF
d_gene: TRBD1; v_gene: TRBV29-1; j_gene: TRBJ1-2; CDR3aa: SVVQGSNYGYT
d_gene: TRBD1; v_gene: TRBV5-1; j_gene: TRBJ2-7; CDR3aa: ASSGGQGAYEQY
d_gene: -; v_gene: TRBV5-1; j_gene: TRBJ2-7; CDR3aa: ASSLVPPYEQY
d_gene: TRBD2; v_gene: TRBV7-2; j_gene: TRBJ2-7; CDR3aa: ASSSYTSGGGGREQY
d_gene: -; v_gene: TRBV4-2; j_gene: TRBJ1-1; CDR3aa: ASSQESYSSTEAF
d_gene: TRBD2; v_gene: TRBV19; j_gene: TRBJ2-1; CDR3aa: ASSIGLATNEQF
d_gene: -; v_gene: TRBV19; j_gene: TRBJ2-7; CDR3aa: ASSIGTRQGPYEQY
d_gene: TRBD1; v_gene: TRBV29-1; j_gene: TRBJ1-1; CDR3aa: STAGTGLNAEAF
d_gene: TRBD1; v_gene: TRBV5-4; j_gene: TRBJ2-5; CDR3aa: ASRDPTGGETQY